The 30 T cell receptor beta chains below were found in one sample sequenced in a study of cytomegalovirus exposure and HLA in healthy donors. This PCR relied on a set of 60 Vbeta primers and 13 Jbeta primers. Assay: immunoSEQ multiplex PCR; the TCRdb copy retains only in-frame clones and omits some. This sample has over 100,000 clones; about two thirds occur once, and the top ten carry 8.5% to 9.5%. The sequenced sample consisted of PBMCs. The receptors stem from a young man in good health and CMV-seropositive.

This clone has just a few counts. CDR3 bases: TGTATGCGCAGGGACAATCAGCCCCAGCATTTT. It yields the protein CMRRDNQPQHF. The chain has TRBV30 and TRBJ1-5; tentative D call: TRBD1 (5 bases). This CDR3 is built from 11 residues. Germline lookup yields CDR1 GTSNPN and CDR2 SVGIG (reference sequence).

The J gene is TRBJ2-7, the V gene TRBV2, with 7 bases fitting TRBD1. The CDR3 extends over 17 amino acids. Germline loops: CDR1 SNHLY, CDR2 FYNNEI. V shed 4 bases, J shed 2 bases, and the junction held 14 bases outside the gene matches. This chain's CDR3 is CASSVEGAYQLPYEQYF. CDR3 DNA: TGTGCCAGCAGTGTAGAGGGGGCTTACCAACTGCCCTACGAGCAGTACTTC. Full variable domain (outside the CDR3, taken from reference TRBV2 and TRBJ2-7): EPEVTQTPSHQVTQMGQEVILRCVPISNHLYFYWYRQILGQKVEFLVSFYNNEISEKSEIFDDQFSVERPDGSNFTLKIRSTKLEDSAMYFCASSVEGAYQLPYEQYFGPGTRLTVT.

V usage is TRBV27 and J usage is TRBJ1-1; 8 nucleotides agree with TRBD1. Germline values: CDR1 MNHEY, CDR2 SMNVEV (reference sequence). There are 17 residues in the CDR3. V shed 2 bases, J shed 0 bases, and the junction held 8 bases outside the gene matches. The CDR3 DNA sequence: TGTGCCAGCAGTTTACTCGCAGGGGGCAAAGTGAACACTGAAGCTTTCTTT. It encodes CASSLLAGGKVNTEAFF.

This chain uses TRBV11-3 with TRBJ1-2, with D perhaps TRBD1 (6 bases). Between the trimmed V and J ends, which lost 6 bases and 0 bases, there was a span of 14 bases. Germline V lookup: CDR1 SGHNT, CDR2 YENEEA. The CDR3 has 15 residues. DNA of the CDR3: TGTGCCAGCAGTCCGAGACAGGTGACTAACTATGGCTACACCTTC. Translating it yields CASSPRQVTNYGYTF.

The CDR3 is CASRGQGEAFF. For the CDR3, the DNA is TGTGCCAGCAGGGGACAGGGGGAAGCTTTCTTT. This sequence joins TRBV2 and TRBJ1-1; 10 bases align to TRBD1. The CDR3 has 11 residues. CDR1 is SNHLY and CDR2 is FYNNEI in the germline V gene. J was trimmed by 8 bases and V by 6 bases; bases with no gene match: 0.

CDR3 DNA sequence: TGTGCCAGCAGCTTCAAATCGTCGGCTGAAGCTTTCTTT. Translated: CASSFKSSAEAFF. V and J are TRBV7-3 and TRBJ1-1; D ambiguous. The V and J ends lost 3 bases and 6 bases respectively, with 11 bases between them. Per germline, CDR1 SGHTA and CDR2 FQGTGA. The CDR3 is made up of 13 amino acids.

The DNA of the CDR3 is TGTGCCAGCAGTTACGACAGGGCCATGAACACTGAAGCTTTCTTT. As protein: CASSYDRAMNTEAFF. The V call is TRBV6-5, the J call TRBJ1-1; 7 positions agree with TRBD1. CDR3 length equals 15 residues. The junction had 3 bases not matched to a gene; V was cut back by 2 bases and J by 0 bases. Germline values: CDR1 MNHEY, CDR2 SVGAGI.

CDR3 sequence reads: CASKQDRVSGYTF. CDR3 nucleotide sequence: TGTGCCAGCAAACAAGACAGGGTTAGTGGCTACACCTTC. The chain uses TRBV27 and TRBJ1-2; 7 bases line up with TRBD1. V gave up 7 bases and J gave up 7 bases; unmatched junction bases: 9. Looked up from germline, CDR1 is MNHEY and CDR2 is SMNVEV (reference sequence). The CDR3 is 13 amino acids.

This clone was seen more than once but under ten times. The chain uses TRBV15 and TRBJ2-3, with D uncertain. This CDR3 is built from 14 residues. Trimming took off 2 bases at V and 2 bases at J, with 8 bases between the two ends. The germline V gene encodes CDR1 LNHNV and CDR2 YYDKDF (reference sequence). In DNA form, the CDR3 reads TGTGCCACCAGCAGATCCCGGGTCACAGATACGCAGTATTTT. This sequence encodes CATSRSRVTDTQYF.

This clone was observed a few times. This chain links TRBV11-2 with TRBJ2-3; no definite D call. In germline, CDR1 is SGHAT, CDR2 FQNNGV. The CDR3 length is 11 residues. V lost 0 bases and J lost 8, with 3 bases in between. The CDR3 sequence is CASSLDSTQYF. Here the CDR3 DNA reads TGTGCCAGCAGCTTAGACAGTACGCAGTATTTT.

This clone was recorded a few times. V gene TRBV2 combines with J gene TRBJ2-2, with a possible D match to TRBD2 (6 bases). The V and J ends lost 7 bases and 11 bases respectively, with 14 bases between them. The CDR3 length is 12 residues. CDR1 is SNHLY, CDR2 FYNNEI, per germline. The CDR3 sequence is CASKEGPGELFF. CDR3 coding DNA: TGTGCCAGCAAGGAGGGGCCAGGAGAGCTGTTTTTT.

This chain joins TRBV29-1 and TRBJ2-1; perhaps TRBD2 as D (5 bases). V was cut by 0 bases and J by 2 bases, with 14 bases left in between. The CDR3 contains 16 residues. Germline CDR1 SQVTM, CDR2 ANQGSEA. The chain's CDR3 is CSVEDSSSGTYNEQFF. The CDR3 nucleotides are TGCAGCGTTGAAGATTCGTCAAGCGGCACCTACAATGAGCAGTTCTTC.

This chain connects TRBV27 to TRBJ2-2; 9 nucleotides agree with TRBD1. The CDR3 contains 15 residues. V lost 3 bases and J lost 5; bases outside the gene matches: 4. Germline CDR1 and CDR2: MNHEY and SMNVEV (reference sequence). The CDR3 region is CASSFGTGRTGELFF. The CDR3 bases are TGTGCCAGCAGTTTCGGGACAGGGCGGACCGGGGAGCTGTTTTTT.

V is TRBV19 and J is TRBJ1-1; no clear D gene. The length of the CDR3 is 14 residues. Per the germline V gene, CDR1 is LNHDA and CDR2 is SQIVND (reference sequence). With 5 bases removed from V and 4 bases from J, the gap between germline ends came to 14 bases. The DNA of the CDR3 is TGTGCCAGTAGTGAGGGATGGACCGGCACTGAAGCTTTCTTT. Its translation is CASSEGWTGTEAFF.

This clone was picked up a small number of times. This chain joins TRBV7-8 and TRBJ2-5, with 11 bases matching TRBD2. J lost 1 base, V lost 1 base, and 5 bases had no gene match. CDR3 length: 17 amino acids. Germline-derived CDR1 and CDR2 are SGHVS and FQNEAQ. The CDR3 protein is CASSLDFSGGGQETQYF. The CDR3 DNA reads as TGTGCCAGCAGCTTAGACTTTAGCGGGGGGGGCCAAGAGACCCAGTACTTC. Based on the CDR3 plus reference TRBV7-8 and TRBJ2-5, the full variable domain is GAGVSQSPRYKVAKRGQDVALRCDPISGHVSLFWYQQALGQGPEFLTYFQNEAQLDKSGLPSDRFFAERPEGSVSTLKIQRTQQEDSAVYLCASSLDFSGGGQETQYFGPGTRLLVL.

This clone was seen more than once but under ten times. In DNA, the CDR3 is TGCGCCAGCAGCTTTGGCAGGGCATCTATTTATGGCTACACCTTC. Its translation: CASSFGRASIYGYTF. The J gene is TRBJ1-2, the V gene TRBV5-1, with a possible D match to TRBD1 (5 bases). In germline, CDR1 is SGHRS, CDR2 YFSETQ. The germline V and J ends were trimmed by 2 bases and 5 bases, with 16 bases remaining between them. The CDR3 extends over 15 amino acids.

The chain uses TRBV7-9 and TRBJ1-4; D unclear. This CDR3 contains 14 residues. V was clipped by 6 bases and J by 1 base, with 9 bases between them. Looked up from germline, CDR1 is SEHNR and CDR2 is FQNEAQ (reference sequence). CDR3 in amino acids: CASRRAGTNEKLFF. CDR3 in DNA: TGTGCCAGCAGGAGGGCAGGAACTAATGAAAAACTGTTTTTT. The variable domain in full, completed from reference TRBV7-9 and TRBJ1-4, reads DTGVSQNPRHKITKRGQNVTFRCDPISEHNRLYWYRQTLGQGPEFLTYFQNEAQLEKSRLLSDRFSAERPKGSFSTLEIQRTEQGDSAMYLCASRRAGTNEKLFFGSGTQLSVL.

The chain carries TRBV5-1 and TRBJ2-2, with a weak D call TRBD2 (7 bases). The CDR3 length is 17 residues. CDR1 and CDR2 from the germline V gene are SGHRS and YFSETQ. Trimming took off 4 bases at V and 3 bases at J, with 19 bases between the two ends. The CDR3 sequence is CASSTGPEGGDTGELFF. CDR3 DNA: TGCGCCAGCAGCACGGGACCGGAGGGGGGGGACACCGGGGAGCTGTTTTTT.

This clone was observed a handful of times. This chain connects TRBV5-4 to TRBJ2-3, with 8 bases aligning to TRBD2. This CDR3 is built from 16 residues. With 4 bases clipped from V and 6 bases from J, the junction kept 13 bases outside the gene matches. Germline assignment: CDR1 SGHNT and CDR2 YYREEE (reference sequence). The CDR3 DNA reads as TGTGCCAGCAGCGCCGGGGGGGGGACTGGTGCGGATACGCAGTATTTT. Its protein is CASSAGGGTGADTQYF. The whole variable domain, filled in from reference TRBV5-4 and TRBJ2-3, reads ETGVTQSPTHLIKTRGQQVTLRCSSQSGHNTVSWYQQALGQGPQFIFQYYREEENGRGNFPPRFSGLQFPNYSSELNVNALELDDSALYLCASSAGGGTGADTQYFGPGTRLTVL.

This chain's CDR3 is CASSPVGTGEETQYF. The CDR3 DNA is TGCGCCAGCAGCCCCGTAGGGACAGGGGAAGAGACCCAGTACTTC. This chain joins TRBV5-1 and TRBJ2-5; the match to TRBD1 covers 10 bases. Germline CDR1 reads SGHRS; CDR2 reads YFSETQ. This CDR3 region has 15 residues. Trimming took 4 bases from V and 3 from J; bases not matched to a gene: 6.

J is TRBJ2-1 and V is TRBV6-5; D unresolved. Germline V gene data show CDR1 as MNHEY and CDR2 as SVGAGI. V shed 7 bases and J shed 12 bases, with 19 bases lying between them. CDR3 length equals 13 residues. CDR3 DNA: TGTGCCAGCATAGGCAGATCTCCCCCGGGGCAGTTCTTC. Encoded protein: CASIGRSPPGQFF.

In this sample, this clone turned up once. The chain uses TRBV19 and TRBJ1-2; D is unresolved. The CDR3 runs to 15 residues. Trimming took off 3 bases at V and 1 base at J, with 12 bases between the two ends. In germline, CDR1 is LNHDA, CDR2 SQIVND (reference sequence). CDR3 protein: CASSISRRGNYGYTF. In DNA form, the CDR3 reads TGTGCCAGTAGTATTTCCCGTCGGGGTAACTATGGCTACACCTTC.

This clone was counted between two and nine times. The chain combines TRBV6-6 with TRBJ2-3, with 8 bases fitting TRBD2. Germline V lookup: CDR1 MNHNY, CDR2 SVGAGI (reference sequence). The CDR3 consists of 15 residues. The J segment lost 2 bases and the V segment lost 6 bases, leaving 7 bases of the junction unmatched. In nucleotides, the CDR3 is TGTGCCAGCAGATGGAGCGGGGGCCACACAGATACGCAGTATTTT. Translated: CASRWSGGHTDTQYF.

The chain is built from TRBV19 and TRBJ1-2, with D possibly matching TRBD1 (6 bases). The CDR3 has 14 residues. Looked up from germline, CDR1 is LNHDA and CDR2 is SQIVND (reference sequence). V was pared by 4 bases and J by 6 bases, with 15 bases between. CDR3 sequence reads: CASSTLTGTDGYTF. The CDR3 DNA is TGTGCCAGTAGTACGCTCACAGGGACCGATGGCTACACCTTC.

This chain links TRBV19 with TRBJ1-2; D gene unclear. Trimming took off 8 bases at V and 0 bases at J, with 16 bases between the two ends. The length of the CDR3 is 15 residues. Germline V gives CDR1 LNHDA, CDR2 SQIVND (reference sequence). CDR3 nucleotide sequence: TGTGCCAGTGCGCTTTGGGGAGCACCTAACTATGGCTACACCTTC. It codes for CASALWGAPNYGYTF.

This sequence joins TRBV5-1 and TRBJ2-7; 7 nucleotides match TRBD2. The CDR3 loop spans 17 amino acids. Germline CDR1 and CDR2: SGHRS and YFSETQ. V lost 2 bases, J lost 1 base, and 12 bases stayed unmatched. CDR3 residues: CASSLGRLTGRSYEQYF. CDR3 bases: TGCGCCAGCAGCTTAGGTAGACTGACCGGGAGGTCCTACGAGCAGTACTTC. The full variable domain, with the rest looked up from reference TRBV5-1 and TRBJ2-7, is KAGVTQTPRYLIKTRGQQVTLSCSPISGHRSVSWYQQTPGQGLQFLFEYFSETQRNKGNFPGRFSGRQFSNSRSEMNVSTLELGDSALYLCASSLGRLTGRSYEQYFGPGTRLTVT.

The V gene is TRBV9, the J gene TRBJ2-1; D is perhaps TRBD1 (5 bases). Germline V gene data show CDR1 as SGDLS and CDR2 as YYNGEE. The CDR3 loop spans 15 amino acids. V lost 3 bases, J lost 4 bases, and 14 bases lay in between. CDR3 in DNA: TGTGCCAGCAGCGACCTAAAGGGGCTTTACAATGAGCAGTTCTTC. Translated, it gives CASSDLKGLYNEQFF.

Only a few counts were recorded for this clone. This rearrangement joins TRBV2 to TRBJ2-5; 13 bases align to TRBD2. CDR3 length equals 15 residues. Trimming at V came to 7 bases and at J to 0 bases, leaving 2 bases not matched to a gene. Germline CDR1 reads SNHLY; CDR2 reads FYNNEI. The CDR3 sequence is CASKGTSGDQETQYF. The CDR3 DNA reads as TGTGCCAGCAAGGGGACTAGCGGGGACCAAGAGACCCAGTACTTC.

Here the CDR3 DNA reads TGTGCCAGTAGTAGTGTGGCAGGGTCCGTGGGTTTCTTT. Translation gives CASSSVAGSVGFF. V usage is TRBV19 and J usage is TRBJ1-1; maybe TRBD1 (5 bases). The germline V gene has CDR1 LNHDA and CDR2 SQIVND (reference sequence). The CDR3 has 13 amino acids. The V end was cut by 4 bases, the J end by 13 bases, with 19 bases between.

The chain joins TRBV19 to TRBJ2-3; TRBD2 aligns across 9 bases. CDR3 length: 19 residues. J lost 5 bases, V lost 5 bases, and 20 bases had no gene match. From germline, CDR1 is LNHDA and CDR2 SQIVND (reference sequence). CDR3 sequence: CASSYQGGTLVAGVDTQYF. The CDR3 DNA follows: TGTGCCAGTAGTTACCAAGGGGGGACGCTTGTAGCGGGAGTAGATACGCAGTATTTT.